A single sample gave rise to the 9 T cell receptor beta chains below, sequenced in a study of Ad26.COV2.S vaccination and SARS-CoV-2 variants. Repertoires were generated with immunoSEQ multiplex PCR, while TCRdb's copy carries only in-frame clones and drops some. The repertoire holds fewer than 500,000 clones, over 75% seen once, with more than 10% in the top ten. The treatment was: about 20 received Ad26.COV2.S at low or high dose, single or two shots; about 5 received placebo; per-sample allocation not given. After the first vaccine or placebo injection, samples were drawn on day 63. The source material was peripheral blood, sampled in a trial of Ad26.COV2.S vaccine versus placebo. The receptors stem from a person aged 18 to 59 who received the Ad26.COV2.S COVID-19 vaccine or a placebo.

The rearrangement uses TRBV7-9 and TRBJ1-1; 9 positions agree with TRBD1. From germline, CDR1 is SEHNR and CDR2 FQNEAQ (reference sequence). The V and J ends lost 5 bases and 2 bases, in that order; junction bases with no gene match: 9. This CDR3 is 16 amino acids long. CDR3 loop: CASSHLMGQGNTEAFF. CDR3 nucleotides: TGTGCCAGCAGCCACTTGATGGGACAGGGAAACACTGAAGCTTTCTTT.

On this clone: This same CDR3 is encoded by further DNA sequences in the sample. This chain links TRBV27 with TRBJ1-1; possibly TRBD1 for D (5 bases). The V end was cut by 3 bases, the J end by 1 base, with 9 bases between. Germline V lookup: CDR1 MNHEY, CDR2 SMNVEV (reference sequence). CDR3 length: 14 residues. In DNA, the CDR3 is TGTGCCAGCAGTTTGTCAGGACAGAACACTGAAGCTTTCTTT. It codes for CASSLSGQNTEAFF.

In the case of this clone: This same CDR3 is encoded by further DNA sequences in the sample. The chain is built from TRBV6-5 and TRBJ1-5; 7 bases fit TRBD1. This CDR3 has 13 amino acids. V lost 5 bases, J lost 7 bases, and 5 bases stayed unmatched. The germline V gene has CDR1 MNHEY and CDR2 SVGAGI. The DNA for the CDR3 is TGTGCCAGCAGTAGGGACAGAGACCAGCCCCAGCATTTT. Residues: CASSRDRDQPQHF.

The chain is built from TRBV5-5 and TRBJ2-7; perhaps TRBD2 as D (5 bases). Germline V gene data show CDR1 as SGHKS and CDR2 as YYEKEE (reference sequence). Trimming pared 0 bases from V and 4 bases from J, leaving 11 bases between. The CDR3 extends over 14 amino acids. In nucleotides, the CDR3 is TGTGCCAGCAGCTTGGACGGGGTTTGGTACGAGCAGTACTTC. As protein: CASSLDGVWYEQYF. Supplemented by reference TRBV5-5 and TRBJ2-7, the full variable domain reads DAGVTQSPTHLIKTRGQQVTLRCSPISGHKSVSWYQQVLGQGPQFIFQYYEKEERGRGNFPDRFSARQFPNYSSELNVNALLLGDSALYLCASSLDGVWYEQYFGPGTRLTVT.

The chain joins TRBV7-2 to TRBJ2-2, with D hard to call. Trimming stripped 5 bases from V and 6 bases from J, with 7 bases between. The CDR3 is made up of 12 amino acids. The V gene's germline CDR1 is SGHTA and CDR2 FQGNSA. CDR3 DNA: TGTGCCAGCAGCCGGTATGCCGGGGAGCTGTTTTTT. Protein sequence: CASSRYAGELFF.

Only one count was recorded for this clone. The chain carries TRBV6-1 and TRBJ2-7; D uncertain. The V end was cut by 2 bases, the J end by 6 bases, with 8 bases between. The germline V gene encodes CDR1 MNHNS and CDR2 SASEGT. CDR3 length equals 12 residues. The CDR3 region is CASSESMPEQYF. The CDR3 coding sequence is TGTGCCAGCAGTGAATCCATGCCCGAGCAGTACTTC.

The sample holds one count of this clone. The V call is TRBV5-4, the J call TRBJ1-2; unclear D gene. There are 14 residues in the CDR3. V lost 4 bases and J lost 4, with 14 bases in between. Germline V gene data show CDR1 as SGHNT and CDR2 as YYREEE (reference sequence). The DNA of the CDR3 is TGTGCCAGCAGCGTAACCGGTCCCGGCTATGGCTACACCTTC. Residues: CASSVTGPGYGYTF.

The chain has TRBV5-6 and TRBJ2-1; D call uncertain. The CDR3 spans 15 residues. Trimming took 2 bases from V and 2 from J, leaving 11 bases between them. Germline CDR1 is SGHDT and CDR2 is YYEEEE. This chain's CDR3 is CASSLSELAYNEQFF. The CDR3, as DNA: TGTGCCAGCAGCTTATCAGAGTTGGCCTACAATGAGCAGTTCTTC.

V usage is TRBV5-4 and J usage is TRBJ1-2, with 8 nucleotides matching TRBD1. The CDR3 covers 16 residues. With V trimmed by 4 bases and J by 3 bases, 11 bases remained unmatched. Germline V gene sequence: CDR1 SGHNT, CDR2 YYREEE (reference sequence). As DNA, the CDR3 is TGTGCCAGCAGCGAGCCCACAGGGGGAAAGGACTATGGCTACACCTTC. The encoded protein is CASSEPTGGKDYGYTF.